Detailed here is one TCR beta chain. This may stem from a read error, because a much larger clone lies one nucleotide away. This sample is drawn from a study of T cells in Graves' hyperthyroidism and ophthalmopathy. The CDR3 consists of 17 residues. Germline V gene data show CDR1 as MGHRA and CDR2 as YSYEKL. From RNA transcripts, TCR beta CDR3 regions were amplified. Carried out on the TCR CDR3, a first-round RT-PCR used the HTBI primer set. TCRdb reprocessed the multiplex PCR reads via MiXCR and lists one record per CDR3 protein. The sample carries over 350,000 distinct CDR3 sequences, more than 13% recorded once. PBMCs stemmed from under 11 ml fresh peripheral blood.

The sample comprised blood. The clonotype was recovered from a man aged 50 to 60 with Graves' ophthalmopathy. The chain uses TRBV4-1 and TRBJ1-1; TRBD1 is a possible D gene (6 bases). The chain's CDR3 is CASRQDHRRGGIPEAFF. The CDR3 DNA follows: TGCGCCAGCCGCCAAGATCACCGCAGGGGAGGTATACCTGAAGCTTTCTTT.